The T cell receptor beta chain under discussion was sequenced for a study of neoadjuvant anti-PD-1 for oral cavity cancer (TCRdb year 2021). Regarding the research as a whole: Before undergoing curative-intent surgical resection, most patients got three to four biweekly nivolumab doses at 3 mg/kg. Under RECIST 1.1, patients with complete response, partial response or stable disease were classed as responders, and patients with progression were classed as non-responders. The parent correlative cohort had eleven to twelve patients and a response rate of 30% to 35%. For patients who did not progress, a fourth nivolumab dose was given around day 43, followed by definitive surgical resection on days 50-56. The paper's findings and limits, for the study overall: After neoadjuvant nivolumab, significantly higher T cell clonality (Gini index) was found within PBMCs in non-responders than in responders. A higher pretreatment blood Treg/Th17 ratio correlated with both higher pretreatment blood TCRbeta clonality and lower post-treatment tumor TCRbeta clonality. TCR analyses included only a few patients per response group, and the authors called for larger cohorts for validation.

The CDR3 starts with the cysteine, ends with the phenylalanine, and has 14 residues. Of the read, only the CDR3 DNA is kept; its 42 bases are in frame from base 1. Per the germline V gene, SGHTA is the CDR1 and FQGNSA is the CDR2. V loses 5 bases of germline sequence and J loses 7 bases, and the interval between the two ends is 12 bases. The time point label for this specimen denotes: before neoadjuvant nivolumab. None of the patients had received prior systemic or radiation treatment, and all were newly diagnosed with stage II-IVA oral cavity squamous cell carcinoma. The cohort was composed of patients with HPV-negative, locally advanced oral cavity squamous cell carcinoma. No culture maintenance or expansion was done, as the peripheral blood mononuclear cells went straight to analysis. Samples were obtained from a longitudinal correlative study of a single-arm phase II trial of neoadjuvant nivolumab in oral cavity squamous cell carcinoma. Subject-matched pre- and post-treatment PBMCs and tumors from three responders and three non-responders underwent genomic DNA-based TCRbeta sequencing. Peripheral blood mononuclear cells were collected before nivolumab treatment and were collected again after treatment, at the time of surgery. Genomic DNA was isolated from PBMCs using the Maxwell RSC DNA from Cells kit.

For deep sequencing, PBMC libraries mostly used around 470 ng of input genomic DNA, with six replicates for each sample. Following the manufacturer's instructions, the team built TCRbeta libraries using the immunoSEQ hsTCRbeta kit. Sequencing of the completed libraries took place using an Illumina NovaSeq 6000 S4 flow cell after they had been pooled to roughly 2.9 nM. Turning to the authors' computational methods: The immunoSEQ Analyzer was used for raw data preprocessing and quality control. The analysis was limited to productive rearrangements, and each clonotype was defined by a unique CDR3 amino acid sequence. Repertoire clonality was estimated as the Gini-Simpson index, computed with the R package tcR. Student's t test was used to compare Gini indices, while Pearson correlation assessed associations with tumor size change. TCRdb mirrors the immuneACCESS table, restricted to in-frame sequences. Some clones are absent from its copies; in checked studies, under half trace to an unresolved V gene, and the reason for the others is unknown. V and J calls and clone size are as listed in that table; D and trimming were resolved from the DNA. The sample table lists some 6,700 clones, 60% to 80% of them with a count of one. The top ten clones comprise around 2.9% of the sample.

Concerning this clone itself: The specificity of this receptor is unknown. No base qualities exist here, and no much larger clone lies one base off it.

The specimen comprised PBMCs, sampled before nivolumab (anti-PD-1) treatment. The chain joins TRBV7-2 to TRBJ1-6; the D gene assignment is ambiguous. This TCR derives from a person aged 40-85 years with oral cavity squamous cell carcinoma. The DNA is as follows: TGTGCCAGCAGCCCGGCCTTTAGGAATTCACCCCTCCACTTT. Translated, it reads CASSPAFRNSPLHF.